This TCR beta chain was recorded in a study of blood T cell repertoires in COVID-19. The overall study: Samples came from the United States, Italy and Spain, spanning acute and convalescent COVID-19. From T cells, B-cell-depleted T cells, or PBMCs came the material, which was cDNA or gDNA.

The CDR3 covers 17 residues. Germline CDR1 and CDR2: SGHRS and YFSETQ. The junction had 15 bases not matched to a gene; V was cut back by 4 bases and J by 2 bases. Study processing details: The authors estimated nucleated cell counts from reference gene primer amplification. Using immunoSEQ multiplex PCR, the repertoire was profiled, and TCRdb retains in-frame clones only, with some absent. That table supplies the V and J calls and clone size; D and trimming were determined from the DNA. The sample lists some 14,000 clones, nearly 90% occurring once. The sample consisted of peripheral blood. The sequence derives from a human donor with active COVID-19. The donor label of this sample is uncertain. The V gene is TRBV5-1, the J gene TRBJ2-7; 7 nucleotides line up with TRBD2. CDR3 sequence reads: CASSLNWGSGVTYEQYF. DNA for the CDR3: TGCGCCAGCAGCCTCAACTGGGGGAGCGGGGTAACCTACGAGCAGTACTTC. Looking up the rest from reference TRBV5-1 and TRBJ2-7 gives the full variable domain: KAGVTQTPRYLIKTRGQQVTLSCSPISGHRSVSWYQQTPGQGLQFLFEYFSETQRNKGNFPGRFSGRQFSNSRSEMNVSTLELGDSALYLCASSLNWGSGVTYEQYFGPGTRLTVT.